The rows below give T cell receptor beta chains drawn from one sample of a study of blood T cell repertoires in COVID-19. Here immunoSEQ multiplex PCR was the method, and the copy in TCRdb shows in-frame clones only, minus some. This sample has about 170,000 clones, with 84% found just once. Material: PBMCs or T cells enriched from blood (not recorded which). The receptor source for this set is a man in his forties or fifties who had recovered from COVID-19. The CDR3 runs from the conserved cysteine through the conserved F or W. The D gene is left open where the match is weak. The size entry is marked missing in some rows and otherwise reads once, few, many or a size class.

V gene: TRBV28; J gene: TRBJ2-7; D gene: -; clone size: -; CDR3 protein: CASSLSGGRVYEQYF; CDR3 DNA: TGTGCCAGCAGTTTATCGGGGGGCCGGGTGTACGAGCAGTACTTC
V gene: TRBV10-3; J gene: TRBJ2-7; D gene: -; clone size: once; CDR3 protein: CAILGENPYEQYF; CDR3 DNA: TGTGCCATTCTCGGTGAGAATCCCTACGAGCAGTACTTC
V gene: TRBV14; J gene: TRBJ1-3; D gene: -; clone size: -; CDR3 protein: CASSQAAGNTIYF; CDR3 DNA: TGTGCCAGCAGCCAGGCGGCCGGTAACACCATATATTTT
V gene: TRBV11-1; J gene: TRBJ2-7; D gene: -; clone size: once; CDR3 protein: CASRRIYEQYF; CDR3 DNA: TGTGCCAGCCGGCGGATCTACGAGCAGTACTTC
V gene: TRBV9; J gene: TRBJ2-6; D gene: -; clone size: -; CDR3 protein: CASRRSEGANVLTF; CDR3 DNA: TGTGCCAGCAGAAGATCAGAAGGGGCCAACGTCCTGACTTTC
V gene: TRBV7-2; J gene: TRBJ1-1; D gene: -; clone size: -; CDR3 protein: CASSLVQGGGAFF; CDR3 DNA: TGTGCCAGCAGCTTAGTACAGGGAGGGGGGGCTTTCTTT
V gene: TRBV20-1; J gene: TRBJ1-5; D gene: -; clone size: -; CDR3 protein: CSASAGPNQPQHF; CDR3 DNA: TGCAGTGCTAGTGCAGGGCCCAATCAGCCCCAGCATTTT
V gene: TRBV6-5; J gene: TRBJ1-4; D gene: -; clone size: -; CDR3 protein: CASTSLSYNEKLFF; CDR3 DNA: TGTGCCAGCACCTCCTTGAGCTATAATGAAAAACTGTTTTTT
V gene: TRBV4-1; J gene: TRBJ2-3; D gene: -; clone size: -; CDR3 protein: CASSHPADTQYF; CDR3 DNA: TGCGCCAGCAGCCACCCAGCAGATACGCAGTATTTT
V gene: TRBV29-1; J gene: TRBJ2-6; D gene: -; clone size: -; CDR3 protein: CSVELQGSGANVLTF; CDR3 DNA: TGCAGCGTTGAACTGCAGGGTTCTGGGGCCAACGTCCTGACTTTC
V gene: TRBV2; J gene: TRBJ1-1; D gene: TRBD1; clone size: -; CDR3 protein: CASRTGGRVTEAFF; CDR3 DNA: TGTGCCAGCAGGACAGGGGGCCGGGTAACTGAAGCTTTCTTT
V gene: TRBV7-2; J gene: TRBJ2-1; D gene: TRBD1; clone size: -; CDR3 protein: CASSLGQGSYNEQFF; CDR3 DNA: TGTGCCAGCAGCTTGGGACAGGGATCCTACAATGAGCAGTTCTTC
V gene: TRBV7-2; J gene: TRBJ2-5; D gene: -; clone size: -; CDR3 protein: CASGRWTATQETQYF; CDR3 DNA: TGTGCCAGCGGCCGGTGGACAGCGACACAAGAGACCCAGTACTTC
V gene: TRBV6-2/TRBV6-3; J gene: TRBJ1-6; D gene: TRBD1; clone size: -; CDR3 protein: CASSYSDPGQGRILHF; CDR3 DNA: TGTGCCAGCAGTTACTCAGACCCGGGACAGGGGCGAATCCTCCACTTT
V gene: TRBV2; J gene: TRBJ1-2; D gene: TRBD1; clone size: many; CDR3 protein: CASTQGYYGYTF; CDR3 DNA: TGTGCCAGCACACAGGGGTACTATGGCTACACCTTC
V gene: TRBV6-5; J gene: TRBJ1-6; D gene: -; clone size: -; CDR3 protein: CASKKGYSPLHF; CDR3 DNA: TGTGCCAGCAAGAAGGGGTATTCACCCCTCCACTTT
V gene: TRBV21-1; J gene: TRBJ1-5; D gene: -; clone size: -; CDR3 protein: CASMGQGAFRPQHF; CDR3 DNA: TGTGCCAGCATGGGGCAGGGGGCCTTTCGGCCCCAGCATTTT
V gene: TRBV10-3; J gene: TRBJ1-5; D gene: -; clone size: few; CDR3 protein: CAISRDKYSNQPQHF; CDR3 DNA: TGTGCCATCAGTCGGGACAAATATAGCAATCAGCCCCAGCATTTT
V gene: TRBV12-3/TRBV12-4; J gene: TRBJ1-2; D gene: -; clone size: -; CDR3 protein: CASSFRDYGYTF; CDR3 DNA: TGTGCCAGCAGTTTCAGGGACTATGGCTACACCTTC
V gene: TRBV5-1; J gene: TRBJ1-2; D gene: TRBD1; clone size: -; CDR3 protein: CASSQEGQGLSNYGYTF; CDR3 DNA: TGCGCCAGCAGCCAAGAGGGACAGGGCCTTTCTAACTATGGCTACACCTTC
V gene: TRBV11-3; J gene: TRBJ2-2; D gene: TRBD1; clone size: -; CDR3 protein: CASSFQGVTNTGELFF; CDR3 DNA: TGTGCCAGCAGCTTCCAGGGGGTTACGAACACCGGGGAGCTGTTTTTT
V gene: TRBV3-1/TRBV3-2; J gene: TRBJ2-3; D gene: TRBD2; clone size: -; CDR3 protein: CASSQDSGSASGYTDTQYF; CDR3 DNA: TGTGCCAGCAGCCAAGATTCTGGGTCGGCTAGCGGGTACACAGATACGCAGTATTTT
V gene: TRBV5-1; J gene: TRBJ2-7; D gene: -; clone size: -; CDR3 protein: CASSFQFEGGNSYEQYF; CDR3 DNA: TGCGCCAGCAGCTTCCAGTTCGAGGGGGGGAACTCCTACGAGCAGTACTTC
V gene: TRBV4-2; J gene: TRBJ1-1; D gene: -; clone size: few; CDR3 protein: CASSQQAGGMNTEAFF; CDR3 DNA: TGTGCCAGCAGCCAGCAAGCAGGAGGAATGAACACTGAAGCTTTCTTT
V gene: TRBV10-3; J gene: TRBJ1-3; D gene: -; clone size: -; CDR3 protein: CAISLTEPGNTIYF; CDR3 DNA: TGTGCCATCAGCCTGACAGAGCCTGGAAACACCATATATTTT
V gene: TRBV2; J gene: TRBJ1-2; D gene: TRBD1; clone size: -; CDR3 protein: CASQQGLGYGYTF; CDR3 DNA: TGTGCCAGTCAACAGGGGCTCGGGTATGGCTACACCTTC
V gene: TRBV5-4; J gene: TRBJ1-3; D gene: -; clone size: -; CDR3 protein: CASSPFRQTSGNTIYF; CDR3 DNA: TGTGCCAGCAGCCCCTTCAGACAGACTTCTGGAAACACCATATATTTT
V gene: TRBV28; J gene: TRBJ2-3; D gene: -; clone size: -; CDR3 protein: CASSPQPVQGRNTQYF; CDR3 DNA: TGTGCCAGCAGTCCCCAGCCTGTACAGGGACGGAATACGCAGTATTTT
V gene: TRBV29-1; J gene: TRBJ1-2; D gene: -; clone size: -; CDR3 protein: CSAGQGDGYTF; CDR3 DNA: TGCAGCGCCGGTCAGGGTGATGGCTACACCTTC
V gene: TRBV2; J gene: TRBJ1-2; D gene: -; clone size: -; CDR3 protein: CASRGSSSNYGYTF; CDR3 DNA: TGTGCCAGCAGGGGCAGCTCATCTAACTATGGCTACACCTTC
V gene: TRBV4-1; J gene: TRBJ2-5; D gene: TRBD2; clone size: -; CDR3 protein: CASSQLGPTGGETQYF; CDR3 DNA: TGCGCCAGCAGCCAGCTCGGCCCGACCGGGGGGGAGACCCAGTACTTC